This record concerns one T cell receptor beta chain sequence. The antigen is not known. The sample belongs to a study of T cell responses to AZD1222 COVID-19 vaccine. General study findings and limits: Donors skewed white British and female; clonal diversity was possibly underestimated. Spike-specific TCR breadth and depth went up after people got two AZD1222 doses.

TCRdb keeps only in-frame clones here, not all; method: immunoSEQ multiplex PCR. This table has about 160,000 clones, over 75% appearing once. The CDR3 is made up of 15 amino acids. In germline, CDR1 is SGDLS, CDR2 YYNGEE. V was clipped by 1 base and J by 3 bases, with 13 bases between them. Sample: peripheral blood, taken on day 0 of AZD1222 vaccination. The TCR was taken from an adult in good health. V is TRBV9 and J is TRBJ1-1; D is perhaps TRBD1 (5 bases). The CDR3 DNA follows: TGTGCCAGCAGCGTAACCGGGACCCTGGACACTGAAGCTTTCTTT. It is translated as CASSVTGTLDTEAFF.